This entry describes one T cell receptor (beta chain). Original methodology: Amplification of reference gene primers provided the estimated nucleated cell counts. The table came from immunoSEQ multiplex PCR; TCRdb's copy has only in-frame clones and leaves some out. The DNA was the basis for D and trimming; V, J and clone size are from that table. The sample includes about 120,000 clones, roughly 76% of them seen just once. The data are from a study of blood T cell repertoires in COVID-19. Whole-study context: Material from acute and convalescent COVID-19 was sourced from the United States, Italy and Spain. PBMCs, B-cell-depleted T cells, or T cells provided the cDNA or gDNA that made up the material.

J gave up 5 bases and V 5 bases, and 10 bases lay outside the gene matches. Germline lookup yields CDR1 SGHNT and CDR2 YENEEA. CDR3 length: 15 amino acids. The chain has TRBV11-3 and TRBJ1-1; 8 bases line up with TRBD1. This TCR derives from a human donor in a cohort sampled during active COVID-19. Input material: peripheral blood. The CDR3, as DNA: TGTGCCAGCAGCGAATTACAGGGGGAGAGAACTGAAGCTTTCTTT. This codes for CASSELQGERTEAFF.